The clone carrying this TCR beta chain shows up as medium-sized by frequency. The data originate from a study of human CD8 memory T cell subsets. Scientists made TCR beta libraries using UMI-labeled 5' RACE. With the 5' RACE reads reprocessed, TCRdb shows one record per CDR3 protein and no DNA. The data include roughly 7,700 distinct CDR3 sequences; the top ten clones carry approximately 22%. The CDR3 length is 15 residues. Specimen: CD8+ T cells from PBMCs. The receptor was derived from a human donor in good health. V gene TRBV12-3 or TRBV12-4 combines with J gene TRBJ2-3; TCRdb's D call, TRBD2, is unchecked because there is no DNA. CDR3 residues: CASTWASGFTDTQYF.